This T cell receptor (beta chain) was documented in a study of CD8 T cells in Susac syndrome. Study findings and constraints: The study conceded that its TCR sequencing and HLA analysis involved relatively few individuals.

As for this clonotype: What it binds is not known.

Sequencing of TCR beta drew on CD8+ and CD4+ T cells from blood. TEMRA cells were FACS-enriched, unlike CD8+ and CD4+ T cells, which were negatively isolated. Deletions cut 7 bases from V and 5 bases from J, with 17 bases between. The CDR3 length is 14 residues. Per the germline V gene, CDR1 is SEHNR and CDR2 is FQNEAQ (reference sequence). With random hexamers, reverse transcription was performed on roughly 0.5 to 1 ug of RNA. The amplification used immunoSEQ multiplex PCR on TCR beta CDR3; it spanned 54 Vbeta and 13 Jbeta. MiXCR was run by TCRdb on the immunoSEQ multiplex PCR reads, yielding one entry per CDR3 protein. The top ten hold approximately 0.088% of the sample, which has 200,000 or so distinct CDR3 sequences, 90% to 96% seen once.

The source of this sequence is a human donor with multiple sclerosis. The sequenced sample was CD4+ T cells from PBMCs. The gene calls are TRBV7-9 and TRBJ2-5; D gene uncertain. DNA for the CDR3: TGTGCCAGCACCTTCCTTAGCCTAGTCGAGACCCAGTACTTC. It codes for CASTFLSLVETQYF.